The rows below give T cell receptor beta chains drawn from one sample of a study of cytotoxic CD8 clonotypes in ibrutinib-treated CLL. The protocol was immunoSEQ multiplex PCR, while the TCRdb copy is restricted to in-frame clones and leaves out a portion. The repertoire holds over 70,000 clones, 79% seen once, with 4.8% in the top ten. Sequencing used PBMCs, obtained after 12 months of ibrutinib treatment. These receptor sequences come from a human donor with chronic lymphocytic leukemia. The CDR3 runs from the conserved cysteine through the conserved F or W. The order of the fields is clone size, D gene, V gene, J gene, CDR3 DNA, CDR3 protein. D genes are given only for firm matches. Part of the rows lack a size; the others show once, few, many or a class for expanded clones.

size: NA; D: TRBD2; V: TRBV27; J: TRBJ2-3; DNA: TGTGCCAGCAGCCCGGACGGGGGGGCAGATACGCAGTATTTT; CDR3: CASSPDGGADTQYF
size: NA; D: NA; V: TRBV19; J: TRBJ1-6; DNA: TGTGCCAGTAGTCTGCGACATTCCAATTCACCCCTCCACTTT; CDR3: CASSLRHSNSPLHF
size: NA; D: TRBD1; V: TRBV5-1; J: TRBJ2-7; DNA: TGCGCCAGCAGCTCGGGACAGGGGGGGTCCTACGAGCAGTACTTC; CDR3: CASSSGQGGSYEQYF
size: NA; D: TRBD2; V: TRBV6-5; J: TRBJ2-4; DNA: TGTGCCAGCAGTTACGCGGCTAGCGGCGGCAAAAACATTCAGTACTTC; CDR3: CASSYAASGGKNIQYF
size: few; D: NA; V: TRBV7-8; J: TRBJ2-3; DNA: TGTGCCAGCAGCTCAAACCCCCGGAATTTGGGAAATACGCAGTATTTT; CDR3: CASSSNPRNLGNTQYF
size: NA; D: NA; V: TRBV4-1; J: TRBJ2-7; DNA: TGCGCCAGCAGCCAAGAGGGGTGGGACCGCACGGGCGAGCAGTACTTC; CDR3: CASSQEGWDRTGEQYF
size: NA; D: NA; V: TRBV21-1; J: TRBJ1-2; DNA: TGTGCCAGCAGCAAAGTTATTGGGAAGGGGAGGGGAGCCCTCCCTGGGGGCTACACCTTC; CDR3: CASSKVIGKGRGALPGGYTF
size: NA; D: TRBD1; V: TRBV19; J: TRBJ1-2; DNA: TGTGCCAGTAGGCTAGGGGGCTCCTATGGCTACACCTTC; CDR3: CASRLGGSYGYTF
size: NA; D: NA; V: TRBV4-3; J: TRBJ1-2; DNA: TGCGCCAGCAGCCAGGGGCTGGCAGCTAACTATGGCTACACCTTC; CDR3: CASSQGLAANYGYTF
size: NA; D: TRBD1; V: TRBV5-1; J: TRBJ1-2; DNA: TGCGCCAGCAGCCCTGGGGACAGGCAAAACTATGGCTACACCTTC; CDR3: CASSPGDRQNYGYTF
size: NA; D: TRBD2; V: TRBV6-5; J: TRBJ2-7; DNA: TGTGCCAGCAGTTACTCGGGGACTAGCGTGGACGAGCAGTACTTC; CDR3: CASSYSGTSVDEQYF
size: NA; D: NA; V: TRBV4-1; J: TRBJ2-2; DNA: TGCGCCAGCAGCCAAGATCTTTTGGGGCCGGACACCGGGGAGCTGTTTTTT; CDR3: CASSQDLLGPDTGELFF
size: few; D: NA; V: TRBV4-2; J: TRBJ2-3; DNA: TGTGCCAGCAGCCAGAGGGCCGCGGCGAGCACAGATACGCAGTATTTT; CDR3: CASSQRAAASTDTQYF
size: NA; D: TRBD1; V: TRBV5-1; J: TRBJ2-3; DNA: TGCGCCAGCAGCACGGGCAGACAGGGCTTAGGAGGTTTT; CDR3: CASSTGRQGLGGF
size: few; D: NA; V: TRBV7-9; J: TRBJ2-2; DNA: TGTGCCAGCAGCCCCCGGGAAACCTACACCGGGGAGCTGTTTTTT; CDR3: CASSPRETYTGELFF
size: NA; D: TRBD2; V: TRBV7-2; J: TRBJ2-7; DNA: TGTGCCAGCAGCCAGGGACTAGCGGGGGTGCACGAGCAGTACTTC; CDR3: CASSQGLAGVHEQYF
size: NA; D: NA; V: TRBV7-3; J: TRBJ1-2; DNA: TGTGCCAGCAGCTTAGGGCAGGGAGACGGCTACACCTTC; CDR3: CASSLGQGDGYTF
size: NA; D: NA; V: TRBV10-3; J: TRBJ2-7; DNA: TGTGCCACCCGGACCCCCTCTGCCGGGGAGCAGTACTTC; CDR3: CATRTPSAGEQYF
size: NA; D: NA; V: TRBV7-9; J: TRBJ2-7; DNA: TGTGCCAGCAGCTTGGGGACGGAAGCCTACGAGCAGTACTTC; CDR3: CASSLGTEAYEQYF
size: NA; D: NA; V: TRBV6-6; J: TRBJ2-1; DNA: TGTGCCAGCAGTTATCCCCAGGAGGGTCAGCAGTTCTTC; CDR3: CASSYPQEGQQFF
size: NA; D: NA; V: TRBV28; J: TRBJ2-7; DNA: TGTGCCAGCAGTTTATTCCTATACGAGCAGTACTTC; CDR3: CASSLFLYEQYF
size: NA; D: NA; V: TRBV18; J: TRBJ2-5; DNA: TGTGCCAGCTCACCGGGACGCCAGAGACCCCAGTACTTC; CDR3: CASSPGRQRPQYF
size: NA; D: NA; V: TRBV30; J: TRBJ1-1; DNA: TGTGCCTGGAGCCCAGGGGTCGTGGACACTGAAGCTTTCTTT; CDR3: CAWSPGVVDTEAFF
size: NA; D: NA; V: TRBV21-1; J: TRBJ2-2; DNA: TGTGCCAGCAGCAAAGGCGCAGGGGGCCGGGACACCGGGGAGCTGTTTTTT; CDR3: CASSKGAGGRDTGELFF
size: NA; D: TRBD1; V: TRBV28; J: TRBJ1-2; DNA: TGTGCCAGCGGGGGGAGCGAGGGGGCCCTTCTTGGCTACACCTTC; CDR3: CASGGSEGALLGYTF
size: NA; D: NA; V: TRBV18; J: TRBJ2-7; DNA: TGTGCCAGCTCACCAGGGGCGGGGGCGCTTGGCGAGCAGTACTTC; CDR3: CASSPGAGALGEQYF
size: NA; D: TRBD2; V: TRBV6-1; J: TRBJ2-2; DNA: TGTGCCAGACCAAGCGGGAGGAGGTCCGGGGAGCTGTTTTTT; CDR3: CARPSGRRSGELFF
size: NA; D: NA; V: TRBV5-5; J: TRBJ1-1; DNA: TGTGCCAGCCCCGGGGGCGACGCTGCAGACACTGAAGCTTTCTTT; CDR3: CASPGGDAADTEAFF
size: NA; D: NA; V: TRBV19; J: TRBJ2-5; DNA: TGTGCCAGTAGTGCCCAAACAGGAGGGGGTCAGACCCAGTACTTC; CDR3: CASSAQTGGGQTQYF
size: NA; D: NA; V: TRBV29-1; J: TRBJ1-5; DNA: TGCAGCGTTGAAGATCACGCGGGACAGCCCCAGCATTTT; CDR3: CSVEDHAGQPQHF
size: few; D: NA; V: TRBV10-3; J: TRBJ1-5; DNA: TGTGCCATCAGCGGGGACCCCAATCAGCCCCAGCATTTT; CDR3: CAISGDPNQPQHF
size: few; D: NA; V: TRBV29-1; J: TRBJ2-2; DNA: TGCAGCGCCTCCCAGGCGGGTTTGGGTGACGGGGAGCTGTTTTTT; CDR3: CSASQAGLGDGELFF
size: NA; D: NA; V: TRBV29-1; J: TRBJ2-2; DNA: TGCAGCCCACAGGGACATCCCGCGAACACCGGGGAGCTGTTTTTT; CDR3: CSPQGHPANTGELFF
size: once; D: NA; V: TRBV10-3; J: TRBJ1-2; DNA: TGTGCCATCAGTGAAATCCGGGGGGGGAATGGCTACACCTTC; CDR3: CAISEIRGGNGYTF
size: NA; D: NA; V: TRBV28; J: TRBJ2-7; DNA: TGTGCCAGCAGCCCGGGCGGGACAGCGTCCTACGAGCAGTACTTC; CDR3: CASSPGGTASYEQYF
size: NA; D: TRBD1; V: TRBV27; J: TRBJ1-6; DNA: TGTGCCAGCAGTCCCCCAGGGGGCCTCAATTCACCCCTCCACTTT; CDR3: CASSPPGGLNSPLHF
size: NA; D: NA; V: TRBV27; J: TRBJ2-7; DNA: TGTGCCAGCAGTCCTTGGGGGGCCCGAGACGAGCAGTACTTC; CDR3: CASSPWGARDEQYF
size: NA; D: NA; V: TRBV5-4; J: TRBJ1-2; DNA: TGTGCCAGCAGCTTGGCCACGGGGGGGGAAAACTATGGCTACACCTTC; CDR3: CASSLATGGENYGYTF
size: NA; D: NA; V: TRBV5-8; J: TRBJ2-5; DNA: TGTGCCAGCAGCTTGGCTCGTTTCACAGGGTCTTCGGAGACCCAGTACTTC; CDR3: CASSLARFTGSSETQYF
size: NA; D: TRBD1; V: TRBV2; J: TRBJ1-1; DNA: TGTGCCAGCACCGGGACAGGTGTTGAAGCTTTCTTT; CDR3: CASTGTGVEAFF
size: NA; D: NA; V: TRBV5-1; J: TRBJ2-2; DNA: TGCGCCAGCAGCCCGGGGGACACCGGGGAGCTGTTTTTT; CDR3: CASSPGDTGELFF
size: NA; D: TRBD1; V: TRBV5-1; J: TRBJ1-2; DNA: TGCGCCAGCAGCCCCGGACAGGGAGCAGCTAACTATGGCTACACCTTC; CDR3: CASSPGQGAANYGYTF